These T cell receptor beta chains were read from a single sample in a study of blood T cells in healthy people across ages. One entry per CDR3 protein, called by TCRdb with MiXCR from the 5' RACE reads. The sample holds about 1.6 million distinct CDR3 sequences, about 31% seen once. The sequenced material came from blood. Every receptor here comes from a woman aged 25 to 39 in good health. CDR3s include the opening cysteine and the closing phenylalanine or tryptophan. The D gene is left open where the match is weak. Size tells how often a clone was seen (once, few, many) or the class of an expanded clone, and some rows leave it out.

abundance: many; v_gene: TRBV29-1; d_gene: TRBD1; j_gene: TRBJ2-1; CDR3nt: TGCAGCGAAGACAGGGCCGGAAGCAATGAGCAGTTCTTC; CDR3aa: CSEDRAGSNEQFF
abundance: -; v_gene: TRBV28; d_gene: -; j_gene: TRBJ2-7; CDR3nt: TGTGACAGCCGAGGTGGCCTATACGAGCAGTACTTC; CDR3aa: CDSRGGLYEQYF
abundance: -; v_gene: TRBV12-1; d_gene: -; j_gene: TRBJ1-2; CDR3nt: TGTGCCAGCAGCTCAATGGATCACCCGCCCCAAGGCTACACCTTC; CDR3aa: CASSSMDHPPQGYTF
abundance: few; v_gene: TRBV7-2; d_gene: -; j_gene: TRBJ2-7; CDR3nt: TGTGCCAGCAGCTATTTGAAGGGGAGCAAGCAGTACTTC; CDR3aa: CASSYLKGSKQYF
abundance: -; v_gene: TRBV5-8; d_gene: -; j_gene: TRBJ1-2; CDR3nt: TGTGCGGGGGGGCCCTCGACCGGCTACACCTTC; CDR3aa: CAGGPSTGYTF
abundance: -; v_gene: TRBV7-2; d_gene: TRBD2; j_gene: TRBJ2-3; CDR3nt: TGTGCCAGCAGCACACGAGTAGGCGGGGGGAGGGGTACGCAGTATTTT; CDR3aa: CASSTRVGGGRGTQYF
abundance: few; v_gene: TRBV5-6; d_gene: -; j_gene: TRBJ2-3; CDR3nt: TGTGCCAGCAGCTTACGAGGGATGTCAGATACGCAGTATTTT; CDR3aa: CASSLRGMSDTQYF
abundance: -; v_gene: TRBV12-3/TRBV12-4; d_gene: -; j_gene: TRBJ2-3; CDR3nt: TGTGCCAGCGGCCATCGGGAAGGTCCGGGCACAGATACGCAGTATTTT; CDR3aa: CASGHREGPGTDTQYF
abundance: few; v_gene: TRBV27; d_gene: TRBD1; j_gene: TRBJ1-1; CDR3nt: TGTGCCAGCAGTTCCGGGACAGGGGGTTATACTGAAGCTTTCTTT; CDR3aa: CASSSGTGGYTEAFF
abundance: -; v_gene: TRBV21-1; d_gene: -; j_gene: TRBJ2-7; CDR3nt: TGTGTCAGCAGGGAGCGGGCCGTCTACGAGCAGTACTTC; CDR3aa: CVSRERAVYEQYF
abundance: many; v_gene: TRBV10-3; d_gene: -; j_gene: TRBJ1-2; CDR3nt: TGTGCCATCGGGGACAACTCCAAAGGGGGCTACACCTTC; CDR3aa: CAIGDNSKGGYTF
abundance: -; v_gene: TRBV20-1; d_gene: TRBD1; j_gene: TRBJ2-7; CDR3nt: TGCAGTGCTAGATGGACAGGGAAAGACTACGAGCAGTACTTC; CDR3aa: CSARWTGKDYEQYF
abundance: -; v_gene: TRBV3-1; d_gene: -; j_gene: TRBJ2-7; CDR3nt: TGTGCCAGCAGAGTAATTGGGGCATACATTTCCTACGAGCAGTACTTC; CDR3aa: CASRVIGAYISYEQYF
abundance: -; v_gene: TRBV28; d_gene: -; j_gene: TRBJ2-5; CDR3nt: TGTGCCAGCAAAGCAGAGATACAAGAGACCCAGTACTTC; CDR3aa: CASKAEIQETQYF
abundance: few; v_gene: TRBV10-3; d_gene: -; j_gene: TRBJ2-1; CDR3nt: TGTGCCATCAGTGGGACAGTCCCTATCTCCTACAATGAGCAGTTCTTC; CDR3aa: CAISGTVPISYNEQFF
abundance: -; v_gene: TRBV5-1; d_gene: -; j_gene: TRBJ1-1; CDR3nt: TGCGCCAGCAGCTTGACAGATATGAACACTGAAGCTTTCTTT; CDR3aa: CASSLTDMNTEAFF
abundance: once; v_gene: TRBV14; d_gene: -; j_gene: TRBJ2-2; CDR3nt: TGTGCCAGCAGCCCGGGGACATCCGGGGAGCTGTTTTTT; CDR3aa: CASSPGTSGELFF
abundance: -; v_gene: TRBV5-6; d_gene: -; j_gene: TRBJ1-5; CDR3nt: TGTGCCAACAGCTCCGGAGGCACGGGGAATCAGCCCCAGCATTTT; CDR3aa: CANSSGGTGNQPQHF
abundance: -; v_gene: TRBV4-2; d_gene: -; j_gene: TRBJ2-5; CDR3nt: TGTGCCAGCAGCCAAGAGTGGGGGGAAGAGACCCAGTACTTC; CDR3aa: CASSQEWGEETQYF
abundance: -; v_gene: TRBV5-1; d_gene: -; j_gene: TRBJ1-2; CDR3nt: TGCGCCAGCAGACAGGGACAACAACTCTCGGGTGGCTACACCTTC; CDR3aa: CASRQGQQLSGGYTF
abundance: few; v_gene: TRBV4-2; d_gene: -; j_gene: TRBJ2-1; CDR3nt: TGTGCCAGCAGCCAAGAAGAGCGAGAAAGCTCCTACAATGAGCAGTTCTTC; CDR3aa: CASSQEERESSYNEQFF
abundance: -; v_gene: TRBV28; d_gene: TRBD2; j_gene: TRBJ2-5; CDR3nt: TGTGCCAGCAGTTTCTACAACGGACTAGCGGGAGGAGAGATTGAAGAGACCCAGTACTTC; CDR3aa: CASSFYNGLAGGEIEETQYF
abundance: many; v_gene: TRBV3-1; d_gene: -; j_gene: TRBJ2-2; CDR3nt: TGTGCCAGCAGCCAGGGGGGAACCGGGGAGCTGTTTTTT; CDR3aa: CASSQGGTGELFF
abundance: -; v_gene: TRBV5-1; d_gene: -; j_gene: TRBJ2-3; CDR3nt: TGCGCCAGCAGCTTGGGGACTCCCCCCACAGATACGCAGTATTTT; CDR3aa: CASSLGTPPTDTQYF
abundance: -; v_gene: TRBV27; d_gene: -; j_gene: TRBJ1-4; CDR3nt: TGTGCCAGCAGTTTATTGATGCCAACAACTAATGAAAAACTGTTTTTT; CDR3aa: CASSLLMPTTNEKLFF
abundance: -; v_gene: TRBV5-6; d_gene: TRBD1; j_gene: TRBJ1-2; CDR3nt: TGTGCCAGCAGCTTGGGAGGGGGCGCAGCTTTTCCCTATGGCTACACCTTC; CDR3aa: CASSLGGGAAFPYGYTF
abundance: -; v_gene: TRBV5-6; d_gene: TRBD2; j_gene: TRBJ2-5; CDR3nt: TGTGCCAGCAGCTCCCGAATAGCGGGATTACAAGAGACCCAGTACTTC; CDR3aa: CASSSRIAGLQETQYF
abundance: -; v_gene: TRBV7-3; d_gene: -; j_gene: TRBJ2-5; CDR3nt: TGTGCCAGCAGCTTAACTGCGGGGCCTCAAGAGACCCAGTACTTC; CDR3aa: CASSLTAGPQETQYF
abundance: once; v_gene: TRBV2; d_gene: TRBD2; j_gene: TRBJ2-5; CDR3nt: TGTGCCAGCAGTTTGTCACGAGCGGGGTCCCAAGAGACCCAGTACTTC; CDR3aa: CASSLSRAGSQETQYF
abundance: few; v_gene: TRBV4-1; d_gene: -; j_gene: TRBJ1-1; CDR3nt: TGCGCCAGCAGCCAAGCAACGCTAGGAGATGAAGCTTTCTTT; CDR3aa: CASSQATLGDEAFF
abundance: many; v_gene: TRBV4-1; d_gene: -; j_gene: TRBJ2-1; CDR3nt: TGCGCCAGCAGCCAAACCCTAGTGGGGGCCTACAATGAGCAGTTCTTC; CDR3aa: CASSQTLVGAYNEQFF
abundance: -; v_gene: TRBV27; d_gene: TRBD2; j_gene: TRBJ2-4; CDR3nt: TGTGCCAGCAGTTTATTGCTAGCGGAAGAAGAACTAGCCAAAAACATTCAGTACTTC; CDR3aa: CASSLLLAEEELAKNIQYF
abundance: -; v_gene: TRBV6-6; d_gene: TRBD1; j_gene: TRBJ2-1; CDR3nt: TGTGCCAGCACCCAAAGGACAGGTCACTACAATGAGCAGTTCTTC; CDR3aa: CASTQRTGHYNEQFF
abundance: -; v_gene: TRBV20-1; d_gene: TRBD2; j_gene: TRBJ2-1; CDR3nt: TGCAGTGCTAGTGAGGGACTAGCGGGGGGTTTCTCCTACAATGAGCAGTTCTTC; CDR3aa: CSASEGLAGGFSYNEQFF
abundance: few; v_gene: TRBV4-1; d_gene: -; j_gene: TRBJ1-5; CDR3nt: TGCGCCAGCAGCCCCCGGGCAGTCCTTAATCAGCCCCAGCATTTT; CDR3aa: CASSPRAVLNQPQHF
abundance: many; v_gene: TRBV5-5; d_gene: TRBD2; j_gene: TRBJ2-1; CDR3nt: TGTGCCAGCAGCATAGGGACTAGCGGAGAGCAGTTCTTC; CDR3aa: CASSIGTSGEQFF
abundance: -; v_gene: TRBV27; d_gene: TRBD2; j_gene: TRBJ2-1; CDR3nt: TGTGCCAGCAGTTTAGGTTTTGGGCTAGCGGGGGGGAACAATGAGCAGTTCTTC; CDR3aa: CASSLGFGLAGGNNEQFF
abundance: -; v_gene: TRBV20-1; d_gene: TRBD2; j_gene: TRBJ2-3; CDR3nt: TGCAGTGCTAGAGATCAGTCAGCGGGGGGCACAGATACGCAGTATTTT; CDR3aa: CSARDQSAGGTDTQYF
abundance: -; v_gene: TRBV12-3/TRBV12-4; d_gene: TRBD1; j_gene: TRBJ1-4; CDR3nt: TGTGCCAGCAGCCTGACGGGACAGGGGAGGAAAAAACTGTTTTTT; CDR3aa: CASSLTGQGRKKLFF